This paragraph reports one T cell receptor beta chain. Its cognate antigen has yet to be identified. Base-call qualities are not available, and no considerably larger clone is one nucleotide away. This entry is derived from a study of T cell repertoires in cytomegalovirus infection (dated by TCRdb to the late 2010s). In terms of the full investigation: The peptide stimulations were aimed at well-studied HLA-B-restricted epitopes as well as recently identified HLA-C-restricted CMV epitopes, whose presentation resists viral immunomodulation. Because public TCR beta signatures pointed to carriage of CMV infection together with the matching HLA type, the HLA type of each donor mattered for the analysis.

This specimen's treatment or condition label, per the study, means: in vitro stimulation with specific CMV peptide epitopes to enrich CMV-specific T cells. Sequencing instrument: Illumina HiSeq 1500. The public reads were reanalyzed by TCRdb: fastp trimming at Q25, MiXCR alignment, in-frame beta chains only. Each record represents a unique CDR3 protein, reported with the most common genes and DNA among its rows. The sample yields 70,000 to 95,000 distinct CDR3 sequences; about 29% were counted once. Jointly, the top ten make up about 72% of the sample. The paper's findings and limits, for the study overall: In both this cohort and an independent cohort of some 350 donors, the cumulative frequency of public TCR beta family members distinguished carriers of CMV infection plus the relevant HLA type. In the ex vivo response, HLA-C-restricted CMV-specific TCR beta clonotypes were dominant, and in two of eight donors the single most frequent clonotype came from this HLA-C-restricted group.

The germline V gene (reference sequence) specifies MNHEY as CDR1 and SMNVEV as CDR2. The junction carries 15 bases between V and J, which are trimmed by 5 bases and 6 bases respectively. The cysteine opens and the phenylalanine closes a CDR3 of 14 amino acids. The read is trimmed to its CDR3 DNA, 42 bases read in frame from base 1. Sequencing used CD8+ T cells from cultured PBMCs, obtained from culture after CMV antigen stimulation. The chain uses TRBV27 and TRBJ2-3; a confident D gene designation cannot be given. The TCR sequence derives from a human donor in good health (CMV status not recorded). Some clones in this sample may be carry-over from other donors' samples. The CDR3 reads as follows: CASSPYRPGDTQYF. The sequence in DNA is TGTGCCAGCAGTCCATACCGACCCGGGGATACGCAGTATTTT.